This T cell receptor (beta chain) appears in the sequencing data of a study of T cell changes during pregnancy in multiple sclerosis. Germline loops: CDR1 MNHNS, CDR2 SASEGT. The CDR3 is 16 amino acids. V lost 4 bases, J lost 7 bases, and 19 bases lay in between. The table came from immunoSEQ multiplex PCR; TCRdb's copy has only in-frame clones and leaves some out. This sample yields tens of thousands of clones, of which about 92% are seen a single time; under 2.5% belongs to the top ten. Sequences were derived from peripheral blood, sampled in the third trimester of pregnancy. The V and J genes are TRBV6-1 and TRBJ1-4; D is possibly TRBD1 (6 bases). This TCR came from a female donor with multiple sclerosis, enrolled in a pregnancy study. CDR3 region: CASSALGLGAGEKLFF. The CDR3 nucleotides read TGTGCCAGCAGTGCCCTCGGTTTGGGGGCGGGTGAAAAACTGTTTTTT.